A selection of T cell receptor beta chains follows, all from one sample in a study of preoperative IRX-2 immunotherapy in early breast cancer. Assay: immunoSEQ multiplex PCR; the TCRdb copy retains only in-frame clones and omits some. The sample includes around 95,000 clones, roughly 90% of them seen just once. The sequencing used tumor tissue, collected after IRX-2 immunotherapy. These receptors came from a human donor with breast cancer. CDR3s leave out the opening cysteine and the closing phenylalanine or tryptophan. Fields, in order: clone size, V gene, J gene, CDR3 protein. Size tells how often a clone was seen (once, few, many) or the class of an expanded clone, and some rows leave it out.

.,TRBV28,TRBJ1-4,ASSLARLGGEKLF
.,TRBV19,TRBJ1-1,ASSIDRDLRILFHTEAF
.,TRBV2,TRBJ1-1,ASRGTRSTEAF
.,TRBV12-5,TRBJ1-5,ASGLSTAPSNQPQH
.,TRBV25-1,TRBJ1-4,ASSTAGANEKLF
.,TRBV6-8,TRBJ1-1,ASSGQATEAF
.,TRBV11-3,TRBJ2-3,ASSLITSGGVADTQY
.,TRBV28,TRBJ2-7,ASSLLPGRQYEQY
.,TRBV5-1,TRBJ2-2,ASSLNGGHTGELF
.,TRBV18,TRBJ2-7,ASSPRGEVGSEQY
.,TRBV19,TRBJ2-7,ASSNRVEQY
.,TRBV5-1,TRBJ2-6,ASSPWREGRFSGANVLT
.,TRBV11-3,TRBJ2-1,ASSLRRLAVYNEQF
many,TRBV6-8,TRBJ1-4,ASSFSPPSLRVGDEKLF
.,TRBV6-8,TRBJ1-5,ASSRSDNQPQH
.,TRBV19,TRBJ1-5,ASSILGTDQPQH
.,TRBV18,TRBJ1-5,ASSKDQNQPQH
.,TRBV12-5,TRBJ1-1,ASGFELEGGAF
.,TRBV30,TRBJ2-1,AWGNGNEQF
.,TRBV19,TRBJ2-1,ASSLGQRDNEQF
.,TRBV19,TRBJ1-4,ASSKQGLGEKLF
.,TRBV18,TRBJ1-3,ASSREMGSGNTIY
few,TRBV6-8,TRBJ2-7,ASSYKAGVEQY
few,TRBV11-3,TRBJ1-5,ASSRRESYSNQPQH
.,TRBV30,TRBJ1-6,AWSVRTANSPLH
few,TRBV6-8,TRBJ2-6,ASGAEAGANVLT
.,TRBV28,TRBJ1-2,ASTINPQGAYGYT
once,TRBV18,TRBJ2-7,ASSPGVPSSYEQY
.,TRBV19,TRBJ1-1,ASSIGREVNTEAF
.,TRBV28,TRBJ2-7,ASSLTREPYEQY
.,TRBV15,TRBJ1-4,ATSRDRANEKLF
.,TRBV6-8,TRBJ1-4,ASSYSNTGGNEKLF
.,TRBV18,TRBJ2-1,ASSLRRGGSSYNEQF
.,TRBV28,TRBJ1-6,ASSFPDRGVKAPLH
.,TRBV15,TRBJ2-1,ATSRSRGNTYNEQF
.,TRBV5-1,TRBJ2-7,ASSRGPAGTTYEQY
.,TRBV19,TRBJ1-3,ASSIYNAGTPGNTIY
few,TRBV6-8,TRBJ2-1,AIRPGQGAGEQF
.,TRBV6-8,TRBJ2-1,ASSALGLAGGLSSYNEQF
.,TRBV7-6,TRBJ1-1,ASSPPNRARGTEAF
.,TRBV30,TRBJ1-6,AWETGIGSPLH
.,TRBV6-8,TRBJ1-2,ASSYSDRGSEGYT
.,TRBV14,TRBJ2-1,ASSLMAGPGEQF